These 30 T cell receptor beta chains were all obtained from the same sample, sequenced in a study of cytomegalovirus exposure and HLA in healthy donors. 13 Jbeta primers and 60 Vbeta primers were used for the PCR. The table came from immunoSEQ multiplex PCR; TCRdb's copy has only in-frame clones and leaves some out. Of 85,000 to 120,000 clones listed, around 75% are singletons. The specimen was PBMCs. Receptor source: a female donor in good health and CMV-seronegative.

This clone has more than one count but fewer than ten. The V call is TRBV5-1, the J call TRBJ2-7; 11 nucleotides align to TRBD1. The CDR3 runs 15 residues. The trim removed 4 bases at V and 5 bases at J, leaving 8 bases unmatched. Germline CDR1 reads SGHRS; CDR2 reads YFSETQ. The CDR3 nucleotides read TGCGCCAGCAGCAAAGGAGGGACAGGGGGTGACGAGCAGTACTTC. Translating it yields CASSKGGTGGDEQYF.

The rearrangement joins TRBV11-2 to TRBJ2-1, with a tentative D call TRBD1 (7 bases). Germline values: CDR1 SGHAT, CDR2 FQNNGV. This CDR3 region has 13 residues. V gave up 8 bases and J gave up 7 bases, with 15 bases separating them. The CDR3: CASHRGGRNEQFF. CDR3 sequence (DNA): TGTGCCAGCCACAGGGGAGGAAGGAATGAGCAGTTCTTC.

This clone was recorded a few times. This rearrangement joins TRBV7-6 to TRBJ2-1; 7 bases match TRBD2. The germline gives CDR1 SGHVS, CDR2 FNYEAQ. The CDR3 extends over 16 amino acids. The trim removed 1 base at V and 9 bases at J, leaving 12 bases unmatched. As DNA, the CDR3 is TGTGCCAGCAGCTTAGGGGCTAGCGGTGCACAAGGTGAGCAGTTCTTC. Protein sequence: CASSLGASGAQGEQFF.

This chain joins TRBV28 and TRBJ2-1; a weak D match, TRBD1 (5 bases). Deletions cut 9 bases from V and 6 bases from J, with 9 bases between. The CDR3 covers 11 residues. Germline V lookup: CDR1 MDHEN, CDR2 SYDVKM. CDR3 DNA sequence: TGTGCCAGTAGACAGACCAATGAGCAGTTCTTC. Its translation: CASRQTNEQFF. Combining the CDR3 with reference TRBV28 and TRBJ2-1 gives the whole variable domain DVKVTQSSRYLVKRTGEKVFLECVQDMDHENMFWYRQDPGLGLRLIYFSYDVKMKEKGDIPEGYSVSREKKERFSLILESASTNQTSMYLCASRQTNEQFFGPGTRLTVL.

CDR3 region: CAISRTEFNYGYTF. CDR3 nucleotide sequence: TGTGCCATCAGTCGGACAGAGTTTAACTATGGCTACACCTTC. This chain uses TRBV10-3 with TRBJ1-2, with TRBD1 as a possible D gene (6 bases). CDR3 size: 14 residues. Between the trimmed V and J ends, which lost 5 bases and 1 base, there was a span of 11 bases. Germline V gene lookup returns CDR1 ENHRY and CDR2 SYGVKD.

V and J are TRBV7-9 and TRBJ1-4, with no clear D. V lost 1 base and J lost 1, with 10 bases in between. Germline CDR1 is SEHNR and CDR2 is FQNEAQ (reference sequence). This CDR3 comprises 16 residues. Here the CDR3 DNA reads TGTGCCAGCAGCTTAGATCTCAGTGGAACTAATGAAAAACTGTTTTTT. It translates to CASSLDLSGTNEKLFF.

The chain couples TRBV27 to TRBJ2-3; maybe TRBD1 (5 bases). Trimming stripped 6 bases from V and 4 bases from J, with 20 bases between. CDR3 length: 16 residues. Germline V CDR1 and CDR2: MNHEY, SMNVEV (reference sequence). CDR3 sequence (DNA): TGTGCCAGCAGCCCCTTGGACAACTATCTGTCAGATACGCAGTATTTT. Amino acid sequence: CASSPLDNYLSDTQYF.

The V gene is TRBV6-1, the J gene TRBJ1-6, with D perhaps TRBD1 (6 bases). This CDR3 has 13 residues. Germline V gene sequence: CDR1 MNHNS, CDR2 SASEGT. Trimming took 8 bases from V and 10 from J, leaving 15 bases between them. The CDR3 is CASEWQGTSPLHF. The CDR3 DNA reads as TGTGCCAGCGAATGGCAGGGGACCTCACCCCTCCACTTT.

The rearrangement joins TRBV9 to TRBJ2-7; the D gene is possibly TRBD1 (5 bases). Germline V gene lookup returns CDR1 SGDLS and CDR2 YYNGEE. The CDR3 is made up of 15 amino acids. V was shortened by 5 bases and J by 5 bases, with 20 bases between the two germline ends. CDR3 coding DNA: TGTGCCAGCAGTTCTGGGGCAGTTCAAGTTCACGAGCAGTACTTC. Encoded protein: CASSSGAVQVHEQYF.

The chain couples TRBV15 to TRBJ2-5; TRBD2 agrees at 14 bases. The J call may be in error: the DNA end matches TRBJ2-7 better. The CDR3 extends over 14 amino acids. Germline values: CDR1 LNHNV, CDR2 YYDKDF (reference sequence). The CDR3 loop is CATRGGLAGDEQYF. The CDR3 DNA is TGTGCCACCAGAGGGGGACTAGCGGGAGACGAGCAGTACTTC.

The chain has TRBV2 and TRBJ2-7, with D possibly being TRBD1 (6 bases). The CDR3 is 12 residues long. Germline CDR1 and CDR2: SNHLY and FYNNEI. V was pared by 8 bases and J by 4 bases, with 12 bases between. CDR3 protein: CASGSQGYEQYF. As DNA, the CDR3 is TGTGCCAGCGGATCACAGGGTTACGAGCAGTACTTC. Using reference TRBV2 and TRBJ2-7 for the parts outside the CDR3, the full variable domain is EPEVTQTPSHQVTQMGQEVILRCVPISNHLYFYWYRQILGQKVEFLVSFYNNEISEKSEIFDDQFSVERPDGSNFTLKIRSTKLEDSAMYFCASGSQGYEQYFGPGTRLTVT.

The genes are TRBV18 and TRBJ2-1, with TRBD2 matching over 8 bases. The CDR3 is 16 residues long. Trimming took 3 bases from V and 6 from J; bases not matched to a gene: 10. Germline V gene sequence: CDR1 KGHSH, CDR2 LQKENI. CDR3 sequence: CASSPGAGVKGNEQFF. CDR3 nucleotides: TGTGCCAGCTCACCGGGAGCGGGAGTGAAGGGCAATGAGCAGTTCTTC.

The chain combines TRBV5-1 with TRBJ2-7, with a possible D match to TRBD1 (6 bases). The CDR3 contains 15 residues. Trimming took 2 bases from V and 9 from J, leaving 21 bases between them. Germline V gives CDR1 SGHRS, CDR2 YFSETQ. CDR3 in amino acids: CASSFDRTDPTWQYF. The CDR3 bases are TGCGCCAGCAGCTTTGATCGGACAGACCCTACGTGGCAGTACTTC.

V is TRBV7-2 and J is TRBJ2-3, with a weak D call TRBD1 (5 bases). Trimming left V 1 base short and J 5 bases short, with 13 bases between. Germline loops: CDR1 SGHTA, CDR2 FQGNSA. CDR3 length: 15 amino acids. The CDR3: CASSLVIGARDTQYF. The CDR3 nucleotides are TGTGCCAGCAGCTTAGTCATAGGGGCTAGAGATACGCAGTATTTT. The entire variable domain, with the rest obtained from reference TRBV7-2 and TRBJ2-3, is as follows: GAGVSQSPSNKVTEKGKDVELRCDPISGHTALYWYRQSLGQGLEFLIYFQGNSAPDKSGLPSDRFSAERTGGSVSTLTIQRTQQEDSAVYLCASSLVIGARDTQYFGPGTRLTVL.

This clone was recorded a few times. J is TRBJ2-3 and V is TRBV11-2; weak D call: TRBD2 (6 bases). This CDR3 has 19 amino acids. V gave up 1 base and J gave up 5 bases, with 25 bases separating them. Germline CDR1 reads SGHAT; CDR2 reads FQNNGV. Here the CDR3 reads CASSLGRLGSWARGDTQYF. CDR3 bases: TGTGCCAGCAGCTTAGGCCGATTAGGGTCATGGGCGCGGGGAGATACGCAGTATTTT.

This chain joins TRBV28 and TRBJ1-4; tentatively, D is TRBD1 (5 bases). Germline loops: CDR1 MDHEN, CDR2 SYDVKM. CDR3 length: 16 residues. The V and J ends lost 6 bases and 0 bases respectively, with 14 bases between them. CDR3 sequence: CASSVQGFATNEKLFF. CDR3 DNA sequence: TGTGCCAGCAGCGTGCAGGGATTTGCAACTAATGAAAAACTGTTTTTT. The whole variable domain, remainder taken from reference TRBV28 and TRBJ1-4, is DVKVTQSSRYLVKRTGEKVFLECVQDMDHENMFWYRQDPGLGLRLIYFSYDVKMKEKGDIPEGYSVSREKKERFSLILESASTNQTSMYLCASSVQGFATNEKLFFGSGTQLSVL.

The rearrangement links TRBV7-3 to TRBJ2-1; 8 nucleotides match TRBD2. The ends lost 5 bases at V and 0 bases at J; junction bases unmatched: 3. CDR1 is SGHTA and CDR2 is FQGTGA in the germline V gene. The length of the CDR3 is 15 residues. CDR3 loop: CASSRGGSSYNEQFF. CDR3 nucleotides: TGTGCCAGCAGCCGCGGGGGGAGCTCCTACAATGAGCAGTTCTTC. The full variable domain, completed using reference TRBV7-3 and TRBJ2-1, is GAGVSQTPSNKVTEKGKYVELRCDPISGHTALYWYRQSLGQGPEFLIYFQGTGAADDSGLPNDRFFAVRPEGSVSTLKIQRTERGDSAVYLCASSRGGSSYNEQFFGPGTRLTVL.

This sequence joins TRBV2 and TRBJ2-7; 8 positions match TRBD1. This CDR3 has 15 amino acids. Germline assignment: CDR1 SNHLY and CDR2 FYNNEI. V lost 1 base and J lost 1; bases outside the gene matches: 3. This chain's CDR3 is CASSEVQGVSYEQYF. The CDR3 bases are TGTGCCAGCAGTGAAGTACAGGGGGTATCCTACGAGCAGTACTTC.

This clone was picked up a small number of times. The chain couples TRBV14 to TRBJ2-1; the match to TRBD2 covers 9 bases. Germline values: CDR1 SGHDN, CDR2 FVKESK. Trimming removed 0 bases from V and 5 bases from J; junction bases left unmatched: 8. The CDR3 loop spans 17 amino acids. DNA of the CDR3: TGTGCCAGCAGCCAAGATTCTAGGACTAGCGTAAACAATGAGCAGTTCTTC. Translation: CASSQDSRTSVNNEQFF.

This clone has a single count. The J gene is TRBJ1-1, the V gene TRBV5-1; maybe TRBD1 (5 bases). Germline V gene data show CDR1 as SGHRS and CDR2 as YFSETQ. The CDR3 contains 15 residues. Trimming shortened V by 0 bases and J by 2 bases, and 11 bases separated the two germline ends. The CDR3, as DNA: TGCGCCAGCAGCTTGGATATAGGGGTTAACACTGAAGCTTTCTTT. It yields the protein CASSLDIGVNTEAFF. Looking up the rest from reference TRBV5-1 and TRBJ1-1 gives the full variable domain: KAGVTQTPRYLIKTRGQQVTLSCSPISGHRSVSWYQQTPGQGLQFLFEYFSETQRNKGNFPGRFSGRQFSNSRSEMNVSTLELGDSALYLCASSLDIGVNTEAFFGQGTRLTVV.

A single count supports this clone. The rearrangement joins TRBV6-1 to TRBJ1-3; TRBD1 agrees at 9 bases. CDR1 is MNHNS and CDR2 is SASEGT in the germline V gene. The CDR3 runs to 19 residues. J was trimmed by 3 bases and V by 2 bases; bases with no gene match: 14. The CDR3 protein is CASSEPAWGQGISGNTIYF. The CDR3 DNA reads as TGTGCCAGCAGTGAACCAGCCTGGGGACAGGGTATAAGTGGAAACACCATATATTTT.

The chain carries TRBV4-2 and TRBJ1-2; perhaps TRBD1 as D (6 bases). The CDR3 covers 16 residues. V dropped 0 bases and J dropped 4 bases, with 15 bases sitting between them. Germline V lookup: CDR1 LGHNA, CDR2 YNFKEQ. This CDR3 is CASSQDTGGASYGYTF. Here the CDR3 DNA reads TGTGCCAGCAGCCAAGATACGGGGGGCGCGAGCTATGGCTACACCTTC.

The CDR3 nucleotides are TGTGCCAGCAGTTTAGATGGTTACGGGAGGGCCACAGATACGCAGTATTTT. This sequence encodes CASSLDGYGRATDTQYF. The rearrangement uses TRBV27 and TRBJ2-3, with 8 bases lining up with TRBD2. Per germline, CDR1 MNHEY and CDR2 SMNVEV (reference sequence). V shed 2 bases and J 2 bases; nucleotides not matched to a gene: 9. This CDR3 is 17 amino acids long.

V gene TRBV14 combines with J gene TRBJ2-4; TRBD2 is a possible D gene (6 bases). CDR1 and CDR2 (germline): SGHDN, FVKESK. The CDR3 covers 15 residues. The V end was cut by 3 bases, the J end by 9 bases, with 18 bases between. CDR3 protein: CASSQRQLGGGIQYF. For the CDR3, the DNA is TGTGCCAGCAGCCAGAGACAGTTGGGAGGCGGCATTCAGTACTTC.

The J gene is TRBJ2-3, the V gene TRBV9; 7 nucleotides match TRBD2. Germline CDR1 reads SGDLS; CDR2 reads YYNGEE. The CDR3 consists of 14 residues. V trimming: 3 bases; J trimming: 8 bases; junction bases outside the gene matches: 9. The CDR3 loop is CASSGGSGMGTQYF. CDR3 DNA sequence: TGTGCCAGCAGCGGAGGGAGCGGGATGGGTACGCAGTATTTT. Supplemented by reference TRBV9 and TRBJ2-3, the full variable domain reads DSGVTQTPKHLITATGQRVTLRCSPRSGDLSVYWYQQSLDQGLQFLIQYYNGEERAKGNILERFSAQQFPDLHSELNLSSLELGDSALYFCASSGGSGMGTQYFGPGTRLTVL.

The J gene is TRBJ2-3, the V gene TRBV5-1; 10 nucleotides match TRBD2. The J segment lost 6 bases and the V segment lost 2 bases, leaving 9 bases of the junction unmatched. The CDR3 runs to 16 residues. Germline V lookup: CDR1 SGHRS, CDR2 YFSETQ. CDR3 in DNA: TGCGCCAGCAGCTTAAGCCCTAGCGGGAGTGCGGATACGCAGTATTTT. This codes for CASSLSPSGSADTQYF.

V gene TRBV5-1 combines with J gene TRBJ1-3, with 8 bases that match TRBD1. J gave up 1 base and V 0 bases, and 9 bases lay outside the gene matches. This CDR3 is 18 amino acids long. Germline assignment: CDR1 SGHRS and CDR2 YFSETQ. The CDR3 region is CASSLGAGGARSGNTIYF. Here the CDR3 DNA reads TGCGCCAGCAGCTTGGGGGCAGGGGGCGCGAGGTCTGGAAACACCATATATTTT.

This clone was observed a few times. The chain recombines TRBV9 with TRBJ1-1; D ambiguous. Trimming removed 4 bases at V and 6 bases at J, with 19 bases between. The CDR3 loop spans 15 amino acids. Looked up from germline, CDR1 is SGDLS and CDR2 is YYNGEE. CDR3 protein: CASSSLSGGGAEAFF. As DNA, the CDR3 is TGTGCCAGCAGCTCCCTTTCCGGCGGAGGCGCTGAAGCTTTCTTT.

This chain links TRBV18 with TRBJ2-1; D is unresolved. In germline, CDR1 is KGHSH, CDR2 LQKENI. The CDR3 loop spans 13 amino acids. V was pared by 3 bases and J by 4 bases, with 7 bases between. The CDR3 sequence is CASSPTFYNEQFF. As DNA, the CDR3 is TGTGCCAGCTCACCGACTTTTTACAATGAGCAGTTCTTC. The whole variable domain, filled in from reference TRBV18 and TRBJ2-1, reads NAGVMQNPRHLVRRRGQEARLRCSPMKGHSHVYWYRQLPEEGLKFMVYLQKENIIDESGMPKERFSAEFPKEGPSILRIQQVVRGDSAAYFCASSPTFYNEQFFGPGTRLTVL.

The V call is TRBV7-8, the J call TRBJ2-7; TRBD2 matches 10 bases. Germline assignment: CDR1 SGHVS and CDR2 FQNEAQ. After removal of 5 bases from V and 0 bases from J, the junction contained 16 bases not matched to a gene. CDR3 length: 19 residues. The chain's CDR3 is CASSHTDGLAAQYSYEQYF. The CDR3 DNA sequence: TGTGCCAGCAGCCATACCGACGGACTAGCGGCTCAATACTCCTACGAGCAGTACTTC. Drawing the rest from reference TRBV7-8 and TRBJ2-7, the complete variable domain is GAGVSQSPRYKVAKRGQDVALRCDPISGHVSLFWYQQALGQGPEFLTYFQNEAQLDKSGLPSDRFFAERPEGSVSTLKIQRTQQEDSAVYLCASSHTDGLAAQYSYEQYFGPGTRLTVT.